This TCR beta chain emerged from a study of early T cells in non-severe SARS-CoV-2 infection. Across the study: Bulk RNA taken from unsorted whole blood was sequenced, leaving chains unpaired. Findings and limits, study-wide: The VDJdb matching leaned toward anti-spike CD8 responses and overlooked private and CD4 specificities.

Comments on this clonotype: The antigen remains undetermined.

The V segment lost 9 bases and the J segment 6 bases; nucleotides outside the gene matches: 8. The CDR3 has 13 residues. Individually, cDNA molecules had unique molecular identifiers attached to them. MiXCR was run by TCRdb on the 5' RACE reads, yielding one entry per CDR3 protein. The sample carries more than 45,000 distinct CDR3 sequences, roughly 12% recorded once. Sequenced material: whole blood. The TCR was taken from an adult who was a healthcare worker with PCR-confirmed SARS-CoV-2 infection or an uninfected control (not recorded which). The gene calls are TRBV12-3 or TRBV12-4 and TRBJ2-7; TRBD1 agrees at 10 bases. The CDR3 reads CASGTGDFFEQYF. CDR3 bases: TGTGCCAGTGGGACAGGGGATTTTTTCGAGCAGTACTTC.